These 14 T cell receptor beta chains originate from one sample sequenced in a study of cytomegalovirus exposure and HLA in healthy donors. The repertoire was sequenced with immunoSEQ multiplex PCR; TCRdb's copy has only in-frame clones and lacks some. The sample holds around 60,000 clones, about 95% seen once. Specimen: PBMCs. These receptors originate from a woman aged 18-29 years in good health and CMV-seronegative.

This chain links TRBV6-1 with TRBJ2-3; a weak D match, TRBD2 (5 bases). V was clipped by 4 bases and J by 4 bases, with 9 bases between them. This CDR3 is built from 13 residues. Looked up from germline, CDR1 is MNHNS and CDR2 is SASEGT. The CDR3 DNA sequence: TGTGCCAGCAGTGTCACTAGGGCAGATACGCAGTATTTT. It yields the protein CASSVTRADTQYF.

This chain links TRBV5-1 with TRBJ2-7, with 8 bases identical to TRBD2. The germline CDR1 and CDR2 sequences are SGHRS and YFSETQ. The length of the CDR3 is 15 residues. V lost 0 bases to trimming and J lost 4 bases; unmatched junction nucleotides: 6. The CDR3 loop reads CASSLGRGDFYEQYF. The DNA for the CDR3 is TGCGCCAGCAGCTTGGGGCGGGGGGATTTTTACGAGCAGTACTTC.

V and J are TRBV27 and TRBJ2-5; 7 bases are a match to TRBD2. The length of the CDR3 is 14 residues. Germline V gene lookup returns CDR1 MNHEY and CDR2 SMNVEV (reference sequence). Trimming removed 5 bases from V and 4 bases from J; junction bases left unmatched: 7. As DNA, the CDR3 is TGTGCCAGCAGTCCGTTTGGGGGGGGAGAGACCCAGTACTTC. Its translation is CASSPFGGGETQYF.

This sequence joins TRBV7-9 and TRBJ1-2; D gene uncertain. V gave up 2 bases and J gave up 4 bases, with 11 bases separating them. The CDR3 is made up of 14 amino acids. From germline, CDR1 is SEHNR and CDR2 FQNEAQ (reference sequence). The CDR3 here is CASSLYEEGYGYTF. The CDR3 region has the DNA TGTGCCAGCAGCTTATACGAGGAAGGCTATGGCTACACCTTC.

The gene calls are TRBV5-5 and TRBJ2-7; 7 nucleotides agree with TRBD2. Germline CDR1 reads SGHKS; CDR2 reads YYEKEE (reference sequence). The CDR3 has 17 amino acids. J gave up 2 bases and V 0 bases, and 11 bases lay outside the gene matches. The CDR3 loop is CASSLVFGGGSAYEQYF. The CDR3 DNA reads TGTGCCAGCAGCTTGGTTTTTGGCGGCGGGAGTGCCTACGAGCAGTACTTC.

The genes are TRBV18 and TRBJ2-1; 7 positions match TRBD2. CDR1 is KGHSH, CDR2 LQKENI, per germline. The CDR3 consists of 16 residues. Trimming took 3 bases from V and 6 from J; bases not matched to a gene: 11. The CDR3 protein is CASSPTLAAVGNEQFF. DNA for the CDR3: TGTGCCAGCTCACCCACCCTAGCGGCCGTTGGCAATGAGCAGTTCTTC.

J is TRBJ1-5 and V is TRBV10-3; TRBD1 matches at 9 bases. With V trimmed by 10 bases and J by 4 bases, 8 bases remained unmatched. Germline CDR1 and CDR2: ENHRY and SYGVKD. There are 14 residues in the CDR3. In DNA, the CDR3 is TGTGCCACCTCGGGGACAGGGAGAAATCAGCCCCAGCATTTT. Amino acids: CATSGTGRNQPQHF.

This chain links TRBV4-1 with TRBJ1-5, with TRBD1 identical over 7 bases. CDR1 and CDR2 from the germline V gene are MGHRA and YSYEKL. This CDR3 has 16 amino acids. Unmatched junction bases numbered 7, after V lost 1 base and J lost 4 bases. The CDR3 sequence is CASSQVATGQNQPQHF. CDR3 sequence (DNA): TGCGCCAGCAGCCAAGTCGCGACAGGGCAAAATCAGCCCCAGCATTTT.

CDR3 residues: CASSQVSGYSYEQYF. The CDR3 nucleotides are TGTGCCAGCAGCCAAGTGTCAGGGTACTCCTACGAGCAGTACTTC. The chain employs TRBV4-2 and TRBJ2-7; D may be TRBD1 (5 bases). This CDR3 spans 15 amino acids. Germline V gene sequence: CDR1 LGHNA, CDR2 YNFKEQ. The V gene lost 1 base and the J gene lost 0 bases, with 10 bases spanning the gap.

This rearrangement joins TRBV2 to TRBJ2-1; 7 positions match TRBD2. Germline loops: CDR1 SNHLY, CDR2 FYNNEI. The V and J ends lost 5 bases and 0 bases, in that order; junction bases with no gene match: 7. The CDR3 runs 16 residues. The CDR3: CASSPRQRDSYNEQFF. DNA for the CDR3: TGTGCCAGCAGTCCCCGGCAGCGGGACTCCTACAATGAGCAGTTCTTC.

The chain has TRBV28 and TRBJ2-7; the match to TRBD2 covers 14 bases. The trim removed 5 bases at V and 5 bases at J, leaving 11 bases unmatched. The CDR3 totals 17 residues. Germline values: CDR1 MDHEN, CDR2 SYDVKM. The CDR3 region is CASSPTGTSGSGHEQYF. CDR3 in DNA: TGTGCCAGCAGTCCCACCGGGACTAGCGGGAGTGGCCACGAGCAGTACTTC.

This clone was picked up one time. The gene calls are TRBV18 and TRBJ2-3; D perhaps matches TRBD1 (5 bases). The V gene's germline CDR1 is KGHSH and CDR2 LQKENI. CDR3 length: 17 residues. V lost 3 bases, J lost 3 bases, and 19 bases lay in between. CDR3 nucleotide sequence: TGTGCCAGCTCACCCCTTGCCCGCAGGGAAGGGACAGATACGCAGTATTTT. Its protein is CASSPLARREGTDTQYF. Complete variable domain (other parts from reference TRBV18 and TRBJ2-3): NAGVMQNPRHLVRRRGQEARLRCSPMKGHSHVYWYRQLPEEGLKFMVYLQKENIIDESGMPKERFSAEFPKEGPSILRIQQVVRGDSAAYFCASSPLARREGTDTQYFGPGTRLTVL.

This clone showed up just once. The chain joins TRBV5-4 to TRBJ1-1, with TRBD1 as a possible D gene (6 bases). The germline V gene encodes CDR1 SGHNT and CDR2 YYREEE (reference sequence). Between the trimmed V and J ends, which lost 4 bases and 0 bases, there was a span of 16 bases. The CDR3 totals 16 residues. This CDR3 is CASSLLQGRMNTEAFF. CDR3 nucleotide sequence: TGTGCCAGCAGCCTCTTGCAGGGGCGCATGAACACTGAAGCTTTCTTT.

The V and J genes are TRBV5-1 and TRBJ2-3, with TRBD2 as a possible D gene (5 bases). The CDR3 spans 14 residues. CDR1 and CDR2 from the germline V gene are SGHRS and YFSETQ. The V gene lost 1 base and the J gene lost 0 bases, with 6 bases spanning the gap. The CDR3, as DNA: TGCGCCAGCAGCTTGAGGACTAGCACAGATACGCAGTATTTT. Amino acid sequence: CASSLRTSTDTQYF.